What follows are 18 T cell receptor beta chains derived from one specimen sequenced in a study of molecular identifiers for immune sequencing clone quantification. Via MiXCR, TCRdb re-called the PCR reads, giving one row per CDR3 protein. The data show tens of thousands of distinct CDR3 sequences, roughly 18% seen once. The material sequenced was naive CD8+ T cells from blood, with Jurkat cell RNA spiked in. Noted subset: FACS-sorted CD8+CD4-CCR7+CD45RA+ naive T cells. These receptors all come from a human donor in good health. Some libraries in this study had Jurkat cell RNA spiked in.

CDR3 protein: CAWTDGSRNEQYF. CDR3 sequence (DNA): TGTGCCTGGACTGACGGGAGCCGGAACGAGCAGTACTTC. This chain links TRBV30 with TRBJ2-7, with a tentative D call TRBD2 (6 bases). The CDR3 spans 13 residues. CDR1 is GTSNPN, CDR2 SVGIG, per germline (reference sequence). Trimming stripped 4 bases from V and 5 bases from J, with 15 bases between.

Ten or more counts support this clonotype. This chain links TRBV12-3 or TRBV12-4 with TRBJ1-5, with TRBD1 as a possible D gene (5 bases). There are 14 residues in the CDR3. V lost 3 bases and J lost 1, with 7 bases in between. CDR3 bases: TGTGCCAGCAGTTTCCGGGGGAGCAATCAGCCCCAGCATTTT. Translated, it gives CASSFRGSNQPQHF.

This clonotype has ten or more counts. The chain couples TRBV6-2 or TRBV6-3 to TRBJ1-3; D possibly corresponds to TRBD1 (5 bases). Germline assignment: CDR1 MNHEY and CDR2 SVGEGT. Trimming left V 2 bases short and J 0 bases short, with 17 bases between. This CDR3 comprises 18 residues. The CDR3 reads CASSYNPGTPSSGNTIYF. The CDR3 DNA follows: TGTGCCAGCAGTTACAACCCCGGGACGCCGAGCTCTGGAAACACCATATATTTT.

This clonotype has just a few counts. The chain carries TRBV28 and TRBJ2-7; TRBD1 matches at 7 bases. Germline V lookup: CDR1 MDHEN, CDR2 SYDVKM. With 3 bases clipped from V and 5 bases from J, the junction kept 10 bases outside the gene matches. CDR3 length: 15 amino acids. The CDR3 DNA reads as TGTGCCAGCAGTTTTAGTGGGACAGACGGGAACGAGCAGTACTTC. Residues: CASSFSGTDGNEQYF.

The sample holds many counts of this clonotype. This rearrangement joins TRBV12-3 or TRBV12-4 to TRBJ2-5, with TRBD2 matching over 11 bases. Trimming took 5 bases from V and 0 from J; bases not matched to a gene: 20. This CDR3 region has 21 residues. The CDR3 DNA follows: TGTGCCAGCAGTCCCGAGGGTATATTGGGACTAGCGGCCGACCACCAAGAGACCCAGTACTTC. This encodes CASSPEGILGLAADHQETQYF.

This clonotype was seen many times. This chain uses TRBV7-9 with TRBJ1-2; D is uncertain. V lost 2 bases and J lost 2, with 27 bases in between. The length of the CDR3 is 20 residues. The V gene's germline CDR1 is SEHNR and CDR2 FQNEAQ (reference sequence). The CDR3 reads CASSLPIGLRNPQSNYGYTF. For the CDR3, the DNA is TGTGCCAGCAGCTTACCAATCGGACTGAGGAATCCTCAGTCGAACTATGGCTACACCTTC.

This clonotype was seen many times. The chain is built from TRBV6-5 and TRBJ2-3, with D unclear. Germline V gene sequence: CDR1 MNHEY, CDR2 SVGAGI. The V end lost 0 bases, the J end lost 0 bases, and 10 bases lay between the germline ends. CDR3 size: 16 residues. This chain's CDR3 is CASSYSVVTSTDTQYF. In DNA form, the CDR3 reads TGTGCCAGCAGTTACTCGGTAGTTACAAGCACAGATACGCAGTATTTT.

This clonotype has only a few counts. The CDR3, as DNA: TGTGCCAGCAAACAGGGGGGGGTGGCCACTGAAGCTTTCTTT. This sequence encodes CASKQGGVATEAFF. This sequence joins TRBV28 and TRBJ1-1, with 8 bases aligning to TRBD1. The V and J ends lost 7 bases and 4 bases, in that order; junction bases with no gene match: 8. CDR1 MDHEN and CDR2 SYDVKM come from the germline V gene. This CDR3 has 14 residues.

The chain uses TRBV5-4 and TRBJ2-7, with no clear D. The germline CDR1 and CDR2 sequences are SGHNT and YYREEE (reference sequence). Trimming removed 4 bases at V and 4 bases at J, with 18 bases between. The CDR3 runs to 15 residues. The CDR3 loop is CASSQLDGTAYEQYF. The CDR3 DNA reads TGTGCCAGCAGCCAACTGGACGGAACCGCGTACGAGCAGTACTTC.

This clonotype was seen many times. The V call is TRBV29-1, the J call TRBJ1-1, with TRBD1 identical over 10 bases. This CDR3 spans 14 amino acids. The J segment lost 3 bases and the V segment lost 7 bases, leaving 8 bases of the junction unmatched. Germline V gene lookup returns CDR1 SQVTM and CDR2 ANQGSEA. The CDR3 bases are TGCAGCGGATGGGGGACAGGGGCCGACACTGAAGCTTTCTTT. It codes for CSGWGTGADTEAFF.

Concerning this clonotype itself: A read error is possible here, since a much larger clone lies one base away. The rearrangement joins TRBV28 to TRBJ2-5; no clear D gene. This CDR3 region has 12 residues. The V gene lost 6 bases and the J gene lost 13 bases, with 18 bases spanning the gap. Per the germline V gene, CDR1 is MDHEN and CDR2 is SYDVKM. CDR3 nucleotide sequence: TGTGCCAGCAGCAAGCCTCGGGCAGATCCGTACTTC. It yields the protein CASSKPRADPYF.

The sample holds many counts of this clonotype. This chain connects TRBV5-4 to TRBJ2-3; D is possibly TRBD2 (5 bases). CDR3 length: 14 amino acids. CDR1 and CDR2 (germline): SGHNT, YYREEE (reference sequence). Trimming shortened V by 4 bases and J by 4 bases, and 13 bases separated the two germline ends. CDR3 DNA sequence: TGTGCCAGCAGCCTCATTCTAGCCCCAGATACGCAGTATTTT. Translated, it gives CASSLILAPDTQYF.

This clonotype has ten or more counts. The chain couples TRBV5-4 to TRBJ2-7; TRBD2 matches 9 bases. The J segment lost 7 bases and the V segment lost 4 bases, leaving 9 bases of the junction unmatched. The CDR3 runs to 14 residues. Germline V lookup: CDR1 SGHNT, CDR2 YYREEE (reference sequence). CDR3 sequence (DNA): TGTGCCAGCAGCACGTCTAGCGGGATTTATGAGCAGTACTTC. Its protein product is CASSTSSGIYEQYF.

The genes are TRBV7-9 and TRBJ2-1; 7 nucleotides align to TRBD2. The germline V gene encodes CDR1 SEHNR and CDR2 FQNEAQ (reference sequence). CDR3 length: 17 residues. The V and J ends lost 5 bases and 8 bases, in that order; junction bases with no gene match: 18. The CDR3: CASSPPGGGSAADEQFF. The CDR3 region has the DNA TGTGCCAGCAGCCCCCCCGGCGGCGGGAGTGCCGCCGATGAGCAGTTCTTC.

J is TRBJ2-1 and V is TRBV28, with 7 bases lining up with TRBD2. The CDR3 runs 17 residues. J lost 1 base, V lost 2 bases, and 8 bases had no gene match. Germline CDR1 and CDR2: MDHEN and SYDVKM. The CDR3 sequence is CASSLPKAGLSYNEQFF. The CDR3 coding sequence is TGTGCCAGCAGTTTACCCAAAGCGGGATTGTCCTACAATGAGCAGTTCTTC.

This clonotype has ten or more counts. The chain is built from TRBV15 and TRBJ2-3, with D uncertain. The CDR3 length is 15 residues. CDR1 and CDR2 from the germline V gene are LNHNV and YYDKDF (reference sequence). Trimming stripped 5 bases from V and 0 bases from J, with 12 bases between. CDR3 residues: CATSVLGASTDTQYF. CDR3 DNA: TGTGCCACCAGCGTTCTAGGCGCTAGCACAGATACGCAGTATTTT.

The V gene is TRBV15, the J gene TRBJ2-7; D is ambiguous. V gave up 5 bases and J gave up 10 bases, with 12 bases separating them. The CDR3 totals 11 residues. Germline V gene data show CDR1 as LNHNV and CDR2 as YYDKDF (reference sequence). The CDR3 is CATSAQTVQYF. The CDR3 DNA is TGTGCCACCAGCGCCCAGACTGTTCAGTACTTC.

The chain links TRBV15 to TRBJ2-5; D is ambiguous. The CDR3 is made up of 12 amino acids. Trimming removed 1 base at V and 5 bases at J, with 5 bases between. Germline V lookup: CDR1 LNHNV, CDR2 YYDKDF (reference sequence). DNA for the CDR3: TGTGCCACCAGCAGAGTTGCGGAGACCCAGTACTTC. Encoded protein: CATSRVAETQYF.